Below are 23 T cell receptor beta chains sequenced from a single sample in a study of regulatory T cells in long-lasting Graves disease. Both iRepertoire HTBI primers and Arm-PCR of CDR3 regions were used to build the TCR beta libraries. TCRdb redid the calling of the multiplex PCR reads with MiXCR, one entry per CDR3 protein. The table has roughly 400,000 distinct CDR3 sequences, 21% seen once. Time point of the sample: persistent/refractory GD, antithyroid drugs over 5 years with positive TRAb. PBMC-extracted RNA yielded the TCR library. Here the sequenced sample was peripheral blood mononuclear cells (PBMCs), taken when the disease was refractory, from a patient treated with antithyroid drugs. These receptors all stem from a female donor with Graves disease.

This clonotype showed up many times. The chain joins TRBV28 to TRBJ1-6; D might be TRBD1 (5 bases). The CDR3 extends over 19 amino acids. Germline V gene lookup returns CDR1 MDHEN and CDR2 SYDVKM. Trimming removed 5 bases at V and 7 bases at J, with 27 bases between. The CDR3 protein is CASSPYSDSTFIRNSPLHF. The CDR3 coding sequence is TGTGCCAGCAGTCCCTACTCTGACAGCACCTTTATAAGGAATTCACCCCTCCACTTT.

The rearrangement uses TRBV29-1 and TRBJ2-7; D call uncertain. The V end was cut by 2 bases, the J end by 2 bases, with 13 bases between. CDR3 length equals 14 residues. Germline V gene data show CDR1 as SQVTM and CDR2 as ANQGSEA. This CDR3 reads CSVELGYPAYEQYF. DNA for the CDR3: TGCAGCGTTGAATTGGGGTACCCTGCCTACGAGCAGTACTTC.

This clonotype was observed many times. The chain recombines TRBV6-1 with TRBJ1-1; D is undetermined. V lost 8 bases, J lost 5 bases, and 15 bases lay in between. The germline CDR1 and CDR2 sequences are MNHNS and SASEGT. The CDR3 is 13 amino acids. The DNA of the CDR3 is TGTGCCAGCGGCAACACCCCAGAGACTGAAGCTTTCTTT. Translation gives CASGNTPETEAFF.

This clonotype was picked up a small number of times. The chain recombines TRBV20-1 with TRBJ1-2; D not certain. V lost 5 bases, J lost 6 bases, and 10 bases lay in between. Germline lookup yields CDR1 DFQATT and CDR2 SNEGSKA (reference sequence). This CDR3 comprises 11 residues. As DNA, the CDR3 is TGCAGTGCTGATCAGCGAAATGGCTACACCTTC. It encodes CSADQRNGYTF.

In its sample, this clonotype was seen a few times. The chain uses TRBV5-1 and TRBJ1-1; unclear D gene. V lost 7 bases to trimming and J lost 0 bases, with 13 bases between them. The CDR3 has 14 residues. Germline V lookup: CDR1 SGHRS, CDR2 YFSETQ. The DNA of the CDR3 is TGCGCCAGCTCCTGGGGTGGGATGAACACTGAAGCTTTCTTT. Translated, it gives CASSWGGMNTEAFF.

CDR3: CSARDGTAPTLAGHYEQYF. CDR3 sequence (DNA): TGCAGTGCTAGAGATGGAACAGCCCCAACTCTAGCGGGTCACTACGAGCAGTACTTC. The rearrangement joins TRBV20-1 to TRBJ2-7, with 8 bases lining up with TRBD2. The CDR3 contains 19 residues. CDR1 and CDR2 (germline): DFQATT, SNEGSKA (reference sequence). V gave up 0 bases and J gave up 3 bases; unmatched junction bases: 19.

This clonotype was seen at least ten times. The V gene is TRBV3-1, the J gene TRBJ2-7; 8 nucleotides match TRBD2. V was clipped by 1 base and J by 3 bases; unmatched bases: 8. This CDR3 is 16 amino acids long. Looked up from germline, CDR1 is LGHDT and CDR2 is YNNKEL (reference sequence). CDR3 residues: CASSQGASGPIYEQYF. The CDR3 bases are TGTGCCAGCAGCCAAGGGGCTAGCGGGCCGATCTACGAGCAGTACTTC.

This clonotype was observed at least ten times. The V and J genes are TRBV6-1 and TRBJ2-2; no clear D gene. Germline V CDR1 and CDR2: MNHNS, SASEGT. This CDR3 has 16 residues. V was trimmed by 3 bases and J by 0 bases, leaving 11 bases between them. CDR3 region: CASSEFRRSNTGELFF. The CDR3 DNA follows: TGTGCCAGCAGTGAGTTCCGGCGATCGAACACCGGGGAGCTGTTTTTT.

This sequence joins TRBV18 and TRBJ2-1, with D hard to call. The CDR3 contains 14 residues. V lost 1 base and J 9 bases, leaving 13 bases between the germline ends. Germline-derived CDR1 and CDR2 are KGHSH and LQKENI. CDR3 bases: TGTGCCAGCTCACCACTAATAAGCTTCGCTGAGCAGTTCTTC. Its protein is CASSPLISFAEQFF.

There are a few counts of this clonotype. The chain joins TRBV6-5 to TRBJ1-3, with D hard to call. Trimming stripped 2 bases from V and 5 bases from J, with 7 bases between. CDR3 length equals 13 residues. Germline CDR1 MNHEY, CDR2 SVGAGI. The CDR3 nucleotides are TGTGCCAGCAGTTACCCCTCGCGAAACACCATATATTTT. Translating it yields CASSYPSRNTIYF.

This clonotype was seen only a few times. The chain carries TRBV6-1 and TRBJ1-3; D unclear. The CDR3 consists of 14 residues. V lost 4 bases and J lost 3, with 10 bases in between. Germline CDR1 reads MNHNS; CDR2 reads SASEGT. The CDR3 sequence is CASSVGGYGNTIYF. The CDR3 coding sequence is TGTGCCAGCAGTGTAGGAGGGTATGGAAACACCATATATTTT.

This clonotype was observed at least ten times. The chain combines TRBV20-1 with TRBJ2-7, with D possibly matching TRBD2 (6 bases). Trimming stripped 1 base from V and 6 bases from J, with 16 bases between. The CDR3 has 14 amino acids. CDR1 is DFQATT, CDR2 SNEGSKA, per germline (reference sequence). Written as DNA, the CDR3 is TGCAGTGCTAGAGCCGTCGCTGTGCGGGGCGAGCAGTACTTC. It specifies CSARAVAVRGEQYF.

This clonotype was detected only a few times. This sequence joins TRBV18 and TRBJ1-4, with D unclear. The CDR3 sequence is 15 residues long. Germline CDR1 KGHSH, CDR2 LQKENI. V was trimmed by 3 bases and J by 5 bases, leaving 13 bases between them. Here the CDR3 reads CASSPLTAPNEKLFF. CDR3 DNA sequence: TGTGCCAGCTCACCGTTGACGGCCCCGAATGAAAAACTGTTTTTT.

This clonotype was counted only a few times. This rearrangement joins TRBV7-9 to TRBJ1-4; 8 bases fit TRBD1. The CDR3 length is 15 residues. Germline V gives CDR1 SEHNR, CDR2 FQNEAQ (reference sequence). The V and J ends lost 1 base and 8 bases, in that order; junction bases with no gene match: 6. CDR3 sequence reads: CASSLGQGQGEKLFF. The CDR3 DNA reads as TGTGCCAGCAGCTTAGGACAGGGGCAAGGCGAAAAACTGTTTTTT. Full variable domain (outside the CDR3, taken from reference TRBV7-9 and TRBJ1-4): DTGVSQNPRHKITKRGQNVTFRCDPISEHNRLYWYRQTLGQGPEFLTYFQNEAQLEKSRLLSDRFSAERPKGSFSTLEIQRTEQGDSAMYLCASSLGQGQGEKLFFGSGTQLSVL.

This chain uses TRBV5-6 with TRBJ2-5; no firm D call. CDR3 size: 14 residues. Germline V lookup: CDR1 SGHDT, CDR2 YYEEEE. The V and J ends lost 4 bases and 0 bases respectively, with 10 bases between them. Here the CDR3 DNA reads TGTGCCAGCAGCCTCCGACACTACCAAGAGACCCAGTACTTC. Protein sequence: CASSLRHYQETQYF.

The gene calls are TRBV30 and TRBJ2-7; 7 bases match TRBD2. The CDR3 length is 14 residues. The V gene end was trimmed by 3 bases and the J gene end by 4 bases; junction bases not matched to a gene: 9. Germline CDR1 reads GTSNPN; CDR2 reads SVGIG (reference sequence). This chain's CDR3 is CAWRLGGGSYEQYF. In DNA, the CDR3 is TGTGCCTGGAGGCTGGGGGGGGGAAGTTACGAGCAGTACTTC.

Ten or more counts support this clonotype. The gene calls are TRBV20-1 and TRBJ2-7, with 8 bases matching TRBD1. Trimming took 6 bases from V and 6 from J; bases not matched to a gene: 4. The germline gives CDR1 DFQATT, CDR2 SNEGSKA (reference sequence). The CDR3 is 11 residues long. The CDR3 protein is CSAKQGGEQYF. The CDR3 nucleotides are TGCAGTGCAAAACAGGGGGGCGAGCAGTACTTC.

The chain is built from TRBV30 and TRBJ1-5; 8 bases agree with TRBD1. Germline CDR1 is GTSNPN and CDR2 is SVGIG (reference sequence). CDR3 length: 14 residues. The V segment lost 2 bases and the J segment 4 bases; nucleotides outside the gene matches: 4. The CDR3 reads CAWSMGQVNQPQHF. The CDR3 nucleotides are TGTGCCTGGAGTATGGGACAGGTTAATCAGCCCCAGCATTTT.

This clonotype was recorded at least ten times. The J gene is TRBJ1-1, the V gene TRBV18, with D tentatively TRBD1 (5 bases). The germline CDR1 and CDR2 sequences are KGHSH and LQKENI. Trimming removed 2 bases from V and 3 bases from J, with 13 bases in between. There are 15 residues in the CDR3. CDR3 coding DNA: TGTGCCAGCTCACCAGGATGGGGGAAACACACTGAAGCTTTCTTT. This gives the protein CASSPGWGKHTEAFF.

Many counts were recorded for this clonotype. This chain links TRBV28 with TRBJ1-6; D is undetermined. Trimming stripped 4 bases from V and 4 bases from J, with 14 bases between. The V gene's germline CDR1 is MDHEN and CDR2 SYDVKM. CDR3 length: 16 residues. The CDR3, as DNA: TGTGCCAGCAGTTCAACGACGACAAGGTATAATTCACCCCTCCACTTT. It specifies CASSSTTTRYNSPLHF.

The chain has TRBV20-1 and TRBJ2-3, with D uncertain. The V gene's germline CDR1 is DFQATT and CDR2 SNEGSKA (reference sequence). This CDR3 spans 10 amino acids. The V end lost 3 bases, the J end lost 6 bases, and 4 bases lay between the germline ends. CDR3 in amino acids: CSASLDTQYF. Here the CDR3 DNA reads TGCAGTGCTAGCTTGGATACGCAGTATTTT.

Comments on this clonotype: A read error may produce the germline difference seen at one junction end. The chain has TRBV3-1 and TRBJ1-1; TRBD1 might be the D (5 bases). This CDR3 comprises 16 residues. Germline CDR1 is LGHDT and CDR2 is YNNKEL (reference sequence). CDR3 nucleotides: TGTGCCAGCAGCCAATTTAGGGGCCTAGTGAACGCTGAAGCTTTCTTT. Its protein is CASSQFRGLVNAEAFF.

To note about this clonotype: A much larger clone sits a single nucleotide away, making a read error possible. The chain recombines TRBV3-1 with TRBJ1-2; tentative D call: TRBD1 (5 bases). The CDR3 covers 12 residues. Germline V gene data show CDR1 as LGHDT and CDR2 as YNNKEL (reference sequence). This CDR3 reads CAGSQARRVINF. The CDR3 DNA is TGTGCCGGCAGCCAAGCTCGCAGGGTAATCAACTTC.